The 21 T cell receptor beta chains in this list originate from one sample, sequenced in a study of T-cell reconstitution after alpha-beta-depleted transplantation in children. Unique molecular identifiers tagged the TCRbeta library. TCRdb recomputed calls from the PCR reads with MiXCR, one row per CDR3 protein. The sample contains roughly 220,000 distinct CDR3 sequences, roughly 8.3% of which appear only once. Specimen: PBMCs, mostly from graft donor cells, collected 360 days after TCRalphabeta/CD19-depleted stem cell transplant. Every receptor here comes from a male patient between 2 and 10 years old who had a stem cell transplant for acute myeloid leukemia, so the T cells may come from the graft donor.

The chain carries TRBV12-3 or TRBV12-4 and TRBJ2-2; 8 positions agree with TRBD2. With 6 bases clipped from V and 5 bases from J, the junction kept 5 bases outside the gene matches. This CDR3 comprises 14 residues. CDR3 bases: TGTGCCAGCAGGGGGACTAGAGGGACCGGGGAGCTGTTTTTT. As protein: CASRGTRGTGELFF.

This clonotype was picked up a small number of times. The chain uses TRBV5-1 and TRBJ2-5, with 10 positions matching TRBD1. The junction had 4 bases not matched to a gene; V was cut back by 4 bases and J by 7 bases. This CDR3 spans 13 amino acids. The V gene's germline CDR1 is SGHRS and CDR2 YFSETQ. DNA for the CDR3: TGCGCCAGCAGCATCGGACAGGGGGGGACCCAGTACTTC. Translating it yields CASSIGQGGTQYF.

CDR3 DNA: TGTGCCAGCTCCAGGACAGGCCTCTCCTACGAGCAGTACGTC. Its protein product is CASSRTGLSYEQYV. The rearrangement uses TRBV6-1 and TRBJ2-7; 7 bases are a match to TRBD1. V shed 8 bases, J shed 0 bases, and the junction held 7 bases outside the gene matches. Germline V gene data show CDR1 as MNHNS and CDR2 as SASEGT. This CDR3 is 14 amino acids long.

The chain is built from TRBV5-8 and TRBJ2-5; 9 positions match TRBD1. The CDR3 is 16 residues long. The V and J ends lost 0 bases and 2 bases, in that order; junction bases with no gene match: 5. The germline CDR1 and CDR2 sequences are SGHTS and YDEGEE. The CDR3 sequence: CASSLARTGEQETQYF. CDR3 bases: TGTGCCAGCAGCTTGGCCAGGACAGGGGAACAAGAGACCCAGTACTTC.

A few counts support this clonotype. This chain connects TRBV5-1 to TRBJ2-5; tentatively, D is TRBD1 (6 bases). Trimming removed 4 bases from V and 5 bases from J, with 18 bases in between. The CDR3 totals 15 residues. CDR1 and CDR2 from the germline V gene are SGHRS and YFSETQ. The CDR3 spells CASSIRDPQGETQYF. CDR3 nucleotide sequence: TGCGCCAGCAGCATCCGGGACCCTCAGGGGGAGACCCAGTACTTC. Based on the CDR3 plus reference TRBV5-1 and TRBJ2-5, the full variable domain is KAGVTQTPRYLIKTRGQQVTLSCSPISGHRSVSWYQQTPGQGLQFLFEYFSETQRNKGNFPGRFSGRQFSNSRSEMNVSTLELGDSALYLCASSIRDPQGETQYFGPGTRLLVL.

The sample holds many counts of this clonotype. The V call is TRBV29-1, the J call TRBJ2-7; TRBD1 or TRBD2 may be the D gene (5 bases each). Per germline, CDR1 SQVTM and CDR2 ANQGSEA. V was clipped by 4 bases and J by 6 bases, with 13 bases between them. The CDR3 has 12 amino acids. The CDR3 bases are TGCAGCGTTGGTTACTCCGGGGCCGAGCAGTACTTC. Residues: CSVGYSGAEQYF.

This clonotype occurred a few times. The chain recombines TRBV29-1 with TRBJ1-2, with D possibly matching TRBD1 (5 bases). The CDR3 length is 13 residues. Germline CDR1 SQVTM, CDR2 ANQGSEA. The V end was cut by 8 bases, the J end by 1 base, with 14 bases between. The CDR3 DNA is TGCAGCTTCCGGGACCTGATTAACTATGGCTACACCTTC. Its translation: CSFRDLINYGYTF.

This clonotype was detected only a few times. V and J are TRBV5-1 and TRBJ2-1; D gene ambiguous. There are 15 residues in the CDR3. From germline, CDR1 is SGHRS and CDR2 YFSETQ. The V and J ends lost 1 base and 6 bases respectively, with 14 bases between them. Written as DNA, the CDR3 is TGCGCCAGCAGCTTGCGAGGTGATAGTTTCAATGAGCAGTTCTTC. Protein sequence: CASSLRGDSFNEQFF.

The chain couples TRBV20-1 to TRBJ2-7, with 7 bases that match TRBD1. The germline gives CDR1 DFQATT, CDR2 SNEGSKA (reference sequence). The CDR3 contains 14 residues. Trimming removed 3 bases from V and 3 bases from J; junction bases left unmatched: 8. The CDR3 protein is CSASSSGQIYEQYF. The CDR3 bases are TGCAGTGCTAGCAGCTCGGGACAGATCTACGAGCAGTACTTC.

The table lists this clonotype with many counts. V gene TRBV12-3 or TRBV12-4 combines with J gene TRBJ2-7; 12 nucleotides match TRBD2. V lost 0 bases to trimming and J lost 2 bases; unmatched junction nucleotides: 5. This CDR3 is built from 17 residues. This chain's CDR3 is CASSLAPLAGGTYEQYF. The CDR3 nucleotides read TGTGCCAGCAGTTTAGCGCCACTAGCGGGAGGAACCTACGAGCAGTACTTC.

This clonotype was observed a few times. The chain employs TRBV4-2 and TRBJ2-2, with a tentative D call TRBD2 (5 bases). Germline V CDR1 and CDR2: LGHNA, YNFKEQ. V lost 4 bases to trimming and J lost 5 bases, with 32 bases between them. The CDR3 runs to 21 residues. CDR3 nucleotides: TGTGCCAGCAGCCGGGAGAATCCCGGGCCCAAAATGATAAAGCCAACCGGGGAGCTGTTTTTT. Encoded protein: CASSRENPGPKMIKPTGELFF.

A few counts support this clonotype. The V gene is TRBV4-2, the J gene TRBJ1-1, with no clear D. CDR1 is LGHNA, CDR2 YNFKEQ, per germline. CDR3 length: 15 residues. V was shortened by 1 base and J by 3 bases, with 12 bases between the two germline ends. This CDR3 reads CASSQALTDYTEAFF. The CDR3 region has the DNA TGTGCCAGCAGCCAAGCACTCACGGACTACACTGAAGCTTTCTTT.

V gene TRBV5-1 combines with J gene TRBJ2-7; D is unresolved. The V and J ends lost 0 bases and 3 bases respectively, with 7 bases between them. CDR3 length equals 13 residues. The germline V gene has CDR1 SGHRS and CDR2 YFSETQ. The CDR3 DNA sequence: TGCGCCAGCAGCTTGGTTTCAGACTACGAGCAGTACTTC. Translated, it gives CASSLVSDYEQYF.

This clonotype has ten or more counts. This chain uses TRBV29-1 with TRBJ2-3; D is perhaps TRBD1 (6 bases). The V gene lost 4 bases and the J gene lost 2 bases, with 19 bases spanning the gap. The CDR3 covers 16 residues. Germline CDR1 SQVTM, CDR2 ANQGSEA. For the CDR3, the DNA is TGCAGCGTTGTGGGACACAAGGGAGCGAACACAGATACGCAGTATTTT. It is translated as CSVVGHKGANTDTQYF.

This chain joins TRBV20-1 and TRBJ2-1, with a possible D match to TRBD2 (5 bases). This CDR3 region has 12 residues. The germline CDR1 and CDR2 sequences are DFQATT and SNEGSKA (reference sequence). Written as DNA, the CDR3 is TGCACCGCCCTTTGGGAGTACAATGAGCAGTTCTTC. This translates into CTALWEYNEQFF.

There are many counts of this clonotype. The chain recombines TRBV10-3 with TRBJ2-3; no clear D gene. CDR3 size: 15 residues. Trimming stripped 1 base from V and 3 bases from J, with 11 bases between. Looked up from germline, CDR1 is ENHRY and CDR2 is SYGVKD. As DNA, the CDR3 is TGTGCCATCAGTGAGTTTCGCGGTGGAACAGATACGCAGTATTTT. Translated: CAISEFRGGTDTQYF.

This clonotype was observed a few times. The chain is built from TRBV5-1 and TRBJ2-5, with D unclear. Germline V gene sequence: CDR1 SGHRS, CDR2 YFSETQ. The CDR3 spans 13 residues. The germline V and J ends were trimmed by 1 base and 1 base, with 5 bases remaining between them. Here the CDR3 DNA reads TGCGCCAGCAGCTTGATGGCCCAAGAGACCCAGTACTTC. Amino acid sequence: CASSLMAQETQYF. Complete variable domain (other parts from reference TRBV5-1 and TRBJ2-5): KAGVTQTPRYLIKTRGQQVTLSCSPISGHRSVSWYQQTPGQGLQFLFEYFSETQRNKGNFPGRFSGRQFSNSRSEMNVSTLELGDSALYLCASSLMAQETQYFGPGTRLLVL.

There are many counts of this clonotype. The CDR3 sequence: CASSLEAGSTDTQYF. CDR3 coding DNA: TGCGCCAGCAGCTTGGAGGCAGGGAGCACAGATACGCAGTATTTT. V usage is TRBV5-1 and J usage is TRBJ2-3; D is possibly TRBD1 (5 bases). Per germline, CDR1 SGHRS and CDR2 YFSETQ. V was shortened by 0 bases and J by 0 bases, with 8 bases between the two germline ends. The CDR3 is made up of 15 amino acids.

This clonotype was seen a few times. In DNA, the CDR3 is TGTGCCAGCAGTTACGAGTGGACACCTACAGATACGCAGTATTTT. This encodes CASSYEWTPTDTQYF. The V and J genes are TRBV6-5 and TRBJ2-3; D may be TRBD1 (5 bases). This CDR3 is 15 amino acids long. Germline assignment: CDR1 MNHEY and CDR2 SVGAGI. V shed 2 bases and J shed 3 bases, with 12 bases lying between them.

This clonotype has a handful of counts. The chain uses TRBV20-1 and TRBJ2-1; 12 positions agree with TRBD2. This CDR3 is 16 amino acids long. Germline loops: CDR1 DFQATT, CDR2 SNEGSKA (reference sequence). V lost 3 bases to trimming and J lost 8 bases; unmatched junction nucleotides: 11. Here the CDR3 reads CSASYPLAGGLDEQFF. CDR3 sequence (DNA): TGCAGTGCTAGTTACCCGCTAGCGGGAGGGTTGGATGAGCAGTTCTTC.

This clonotype has a handful of counts. The chain joins TRBV27 to TRBJ2-5, with no clear D. This CDR3 comprises 15 residues. With 8 bases removed from V and 0 bases from J, the gap between germline ends came to 16 bases. Germline V gene data show CDR1 as MNHEY and CDR2 as SMNVEV (reference sequence). The DNA of the CDR3 is TGTGCCAGCTTGGACGGACGCCGGTACCAAGAGACCCAGTACTTC. This encodes CASLDGRRYQETQYF.